Sequencing of this TCR beta chain was carried out in a study of blood T cell repertoires in COVID-19. The table came from immunoSEQ multiplex PCR; TCRdb's copy has only in-frame clones and leaves some out. The sample has 150,000 to 250,000 clones; roughly 90% are singletons. Trimming removed 4 bases from V and 7 bases from J, with 16 bases in between. The CDR3 is 14 residues long. CDR1 SGHDT and CDR2 YYEEEE come from the germline V gene. Living in about two dozen US areas, the participants were between about 18 and 100 years of age. Two negative PCRs, clearance, or symptom resolution characterized the recovered Cohort 3 donors.

The V call is TRBV5-6, the J call TRBJ2-3; a possible D gene is TRBD2 (5 bases). The TCR comes from a woman in her 30s who had recovered from COVID-19. The sequenced sample was PBMCs or T cells enriched from blood (not recorded which). The CDR3 coding sequence is TGTGCCAGCAGCCCCCCTAGGGCCGGGAATACGCAGTATTTT. This translates into CASSPPRAGNTQYF.